This is a list of T cell receptor beta chains from one sample in a study of control samples from healthy donors and cancer patients. TCRdb keeps only in-frame clones here, not all; method: immunoSEQ multiplex PCR. The table records 390,000 or so clones, approximately 90% of them present only once. Material for sequencing was PBMCs. Every receptor here comes from a man aged 40-49 years with head and neck cancer. CDR3s include the opening cysteine and the closing phenylalanine or tryptophan. The D gene is left open where the match is weak. Part of the rows lack a size; the others show once, few, many or a class for expanded clones.

clone_size: few
v_call: TRBV4-1
d_call: TRBD1
cdr3_length: 20
j_call: TRBJ2-1
cdr3_nt: TGCGCCAGCAGCCAAGATCGGGGGACAGGGATGGGCAGTAGGTACAATGAGCAGTTCTTC
cdr3_aa: CASSQDRGTGMGSRYNEQFF

clone_size: .
v_call: TRBV11-3
d_call: .
cdr3_length: 16
j_call: TRBJ2-5
cdr3_nt: TGTGCCAGCAGCTTAGGTGTTGGGCAGGCCCAAGAGACCCAGTACTTC
cdr3_aa: CASSLGVGQAQETQYF

clone_size: once
v_call: TRBV28
d_call: .
cdr3_length: 14
j_call: TRBJ2-7
cdr3_nt: TGTGCCAGCAGTCTCGTGGGACCCCACGACGAGCAGTACTTC
cdr3_aa: CASSLVGPHDEQYF

clone_size: .
v_call: TRBV29-1
d_call: TRBD1
cdr3_length: 15
j_call: TRBJ1-3
cdr3_nt: TGCAGCGTCAGCCGGGACAGCCGCTCTGGAAACACCATATATTTT
cdr3_aa: CSVSRDSRSGNTIYF

clone_size: .
v_call: TRBV13
d_call: TRBD1
cdr3_length: 16
j_call: TRBJ1-3
cdr3_nt: TGTGCCAGCAGCGAAAGACAGGGTTTCTCTGGAAACACCATATATTTT
cdr3_aa: CASSERQGFSGNTIYF

clone_size: .
v_call: TRBV6-5
d_call: TRBD1
cdr3_length: 12
j_call: TRBJ1-2
cdr3_nt: TGTGCCAGCAATATGGACAGGAATGGCTACACCTTC
cdr3_aa: CASNMDRNGYTF

clone_size: .
v_call: TRBV19
d_call: .
cdr3_length: 13
j_call: TRBJ2-5
cdr3_nt: TGTGCCAGTAGTATAAATTCGCGAGAGACCCAGTACTTC
cdr3_aa: CASSINSRETQYF

clone_size: once
v_call: TRBV6-5
d_call: .
cdr3_length: 13
j_call: TRBJ1-1
cdr3_nt: TGTGCCAGTAAGGGGGAGTTCAACACTGAAGCTTTCTTT
cdr3_aa: CASKGEFNTEAFF

clone_size: .
v_call: TRBV3-1/TRBV3-2
d_call: .
cdr3_length: 17
j_call: TRBJ2-2
cdr3_nt: TGTGCCAGCAGCCCACAGGGCGGCGGGGGATTTCCCGGGGAGCTGTTTTTT
cdr3_aa: CASSPQGGGGFPGELFF

clone_size: .
v_call: TRBV4-2
d_call: .
cdr3_length: 11
j_call: TRBJ2-7
cdr3_nt: TGTGCCAGCAGCCCGGGATACGAGCAGTACTTC
cdr3_aa: CASSPGYEQYF

clone_size: .
v_call: TRBV4-1
d_call: TRBD2
cdr3_length: 15
j_call: TRBJ2-1
cdr3_nt: TGCGCCAGCAGCCAGGGGACTAGCGGGGCCAATGAGCAGTTCTTC
cdr3_aa: CASSQGTSGANEQFF

clone_size: .
v_call: TRBV28
d_call: .
cdr3_length: 13
j_call: TRBJ2-7
cdr3_nt: TGTGCCAGCAGGGGGGGGGCGCCCCACGAGCAGTACTTC
cdr3_aa: CASRGGAPHEQYF

clone_size: .
v_call: TRBV19
d_call: .
cdr3_length: 13
j_call: TRBJ1-5
cdr3_nt: TGTGCCAGTAGTATAGAGAGCAATCAGCCCCAGCATTTT
cdr3_aa: CASSIESNQPQHF

clone_size: .
v_call: TRBV5-4
d_call: TRBD1
cdr3_length: 15
j_call: TRBJ1-6
cdr3_nt: TGTGCCAGCAGCTTAGAGGGACAGGGATCCTCACCCCTCCACTTT
cdr3_aa: CASSLEGQGSSPLHF

clone_size: .
v_call: TRBV2
d_call: .
cdr3_length: 12
j_call: TRBJ1-6
cdr3_nt: TGTGCCAGCATCGAGGGGGGAGGACCCCTCCACTTT
cdr3_aa: CASIEGGGPLHF

clone_size: .
v_call: TRBV12-3/TRBV12-4
d_call: TRBD1
cdr3_length: 13
j_call: TRBJ2-5
cdr3_nt: TGTGCCAGCACCCGCCGGGACAGAGAGACCCAGTACTTC
cdr3_aa: CASTRRDRETQYF

clone_size: .
v_call: TRBV12-3/TRBV12-4
d_call: TRBD1
cdr3_length: 13
j_call: TRBJ1-2
cdr3_nt: TGTGCCAGTAGGACAGGGGGACTCTATGGCTACACCTTC
cdr3_aa: CASRTGGLYGYTF

clone_size: once
v_call: TRBV29-1
d_call: TRBD1
cdr3_length: 13
j_call: TRBJ1-2
cdr3_nt: TGCAGCACATGGACAGGGGGCCCCTATGGCTACACCTTC
cdr3_aa: CSTWTGGPYGYTF

clone_size: .
v_call: TRBV21-1
d_call: .
cdr3_length: 19
j_call: TRBJ2-3
cdr3_nt: TGTGCCAGCAGCCCCCCCGGGACTAGCGGGGAGAGGAGGACAGATACGCAGTATTTT
cdr3_aa: CASSPPGTSGERRTDTQYF

clone_size: .
v_call: TRBV20-1
d_call: .
cdr3_length: 11
j_call: TRBJ1-2
cdr3_nt: TGCAGTGCTAGTTATAACTATGGCTACACCTTC
cdr3_aa: CSASYNYGYTF

clone_size: .
v_call: TRBV27
d_call: TRBD1
cdr3_length: 17
j_call: TRBJ1-4
cdr3_nt: TGTGCCAGCAGTAGGCCCGGGAGGCAGGGGGCAGGTGAAAAACTGTTTTTT
cdr3_aa: CASSRPGRQGAGEKLFF

clone_size: .
v_call: TRBV28
d_call: .
cdr3_length: 14
j_call: TRBJ2-1
cdr3_nt: TGTGCCAGCAGTTTATGGACAGGTAACAATGAGCAGTTCTTC
cdr3_aa: CASSLWTGNNEQFF

clone_size: .
v_call: TRBV6-1
d_call: .
cdr3_length: 15
j_call: TRBJ2-5
cdr3_nt: TGTGCCAGCAGTGAAGGCTCGGGCGTCTCGGAGACCCAGTACTTC
cdr3_aa: CASSEGSGVSETQYF

clone_size: .
v_call: TRBV7-2
d_call: .
cdr3_length: 13
j_call: TRBJ1-2
cdr3_nt: TGTGCCAGCAGCCTAAGTATCCCCTATGGCTACACCTTC
cdr3_aa: CASSLSIPYGYTF

clone_size: .
v_call: TRBV28
d_call: .
cdr3_length: 13
j_call: TRBJ1-5
cdr3_nt: TGTGCCAGTACGCCTCTCAGGAGTCAGCCCCAGCATTTT
cdr3_aa: CASTPLRSQPQHF

clone_size: .
v_call: TRBV28
d_call: TRBD1
cdr3_length: 16
j_call: TRBJ1-5
cdr3_nt: TGTGCCAGCTGTTTTGGGACAGAGTATAGCAATCAGCCCCAGCATTTT
cdr3_aa: CASCFGTEYSNQPQHF

clone_size: .
v_call: TRBV6-5
d_call: .
cdr3_length: 15
j_call: TRBJ1-6
cdr3_nt: TGTGCCAGCAGCGTGTCCATGACGGGGAATTCACCCCTCCACTTT
cdr3_aa: CASSVSMTGNSPLHF

clone_size: .
v_call: TRBV28
d_call: .
cdr3_length: 16
j_call: TRBJ1-5
cdr3_nt: TGTGCCAGCAGTTTAGGTCGGCTAGGGGGACATCAGCCCCAGCATTTT
cdr3_aa: CASSLGRLGGHQPQHF

clone_size: .
v_call: TRBV5-1
d_call: .
cdr3_length: 13
j_call: TRBJ1-4
cdr3_nt: TGCGCCAGCACCGTGGGGGGGAATGAAAAACTGTTTTTT
cdr3_aa: CASTVGGNEKLFF

clone_size: .
v_call: TRBV5-5
d_call: TRBD1
cdr3_length: 15
j_call: TRBJ1-4
cdr3_nt: TGTGCCAGCAGCTTGGGCGACAGGGGGCATGAAAAACTGTTTTTT
cdr3_aa: CASSLGDRGHEKLFF

clone_size: few
v_call: TRBV29-1
d_call: TRBD2
cdr3_length: 15
j_call: TRBJ2-5
cdr3_nt: TGCAGCGTTGTTGGCACGCGGGAGCGTCAAGAGACCCAGTACTTC
cdr3_aa: CSVVGTRERQETQYF

clone_size: .
v_call: TRBV27
d_call: .
cdr3_length: 12
j_call: TRBJ1-6
cdr3_nt: TGTGCCAGCAGTTTCACCAATTCACCCCTCCACTTT
cdr3_aa: CASSFTNSPLHF

clone_size: .
v_call: TRBV27
d_call: .
cdr3_length: 13
j_call: TRBJ1-1
cdr3_nt: TGTGCCAGCAGTTTGGGGGGGAGCACTGAAGCTTTCTTT
cdr3_aa: CASSLGGSTEAFF

clone_size: .
v_call: TRBV28
d_call: .
cdr3_length: 15
j_call: TRBJ1-1
cdr3_nt: TGTGCCAGCAGTTTTCTTGTGACTGTGAACACTGAAGCTTTCTTT
cdr3_aa: CASSFLVTVNTEAFF

clone_size: .
v_call: TRBV4-2
d_call: .
cdr3_length: 15
j_call: TRBJ2-2
cdr3_nt: TGTGCCAGCAGCCTTGTCTCCGCGAACACCGGGGAGCTGTTTTTT
cdr3_aa: CASSLVSANTGELFF

clone_size: .
v_call: TRBV28
d_call: .
cdr3_length: 14
j_call: TRBJ1-5
cdr3_nt: TGTGCCAGCAGTTTAACCAGGGACAATCAGCCCCAGCATTTT
cdr3_aa: CASSLTRDNQPQHF

clone_size: .
v_call: TRBV28
d_call: .
cdr3_length: 12
j_call: TRBJ2-7
cdr3_nt: TGTGCCAGCAGTTTAGGCCAGTACGAGCAGTACTTC
cdr3_aa: CASSLGQYEQYF

clone_size: .
v_call: TRBV19
d_call: .
cdr3_length: 14
j_call: TRBJ2-3
cdr3_nt: TGTGCCAGTAGAGGACGGCTAAACACAGATACGCAGTATTTT
cdr3_aa: CASRGRLNTDTQYF

clone_size: .
v_call: TRBV6-5
d_call: TRBD1
cdr3_length: 15
j_call: TRBJ2-2
cdr3_nt: TGTGCCAGCAGTTACGGGACAGGGATCACCGGGGAGCTGTTTTTT
cdr3_aa: CASSYGTGITGELFF

clone_size: .
v_call: TRBV11-2
d_call: .
cdr3_length: 15
j_call: TRBJ2-7
cdr3_nt: TGTGCCAGCAGCTTAGAGGTGGGAGGACCCTACGAGCAGTACTTC
cdr3_aa: CASSLEVGGPYEQYF

clone_size: .
v_call: TRBV30
d_call: TRBD1
cdr3_length: 14
j_call: TRBJ2-7
cdr3_nt: TGTGCCTGCTCACAGGGGAGAGACTCCTACGAGCAGTACTTC
cdr3_aa: CACSQGRDSYEQYF

clone_size: .
v_call: TRBV2
d_call: .
cdr3_length: 18
j_call: TRBJ1-1
cdr3_nt: TGTGCCAGCAGGAAGGGTGAGGGGCATAAACTAGTGAACACTGAAGCTTTCTTT
cdr3_aa: CASRKGEGHKLVNTEAFF

clone_size: .
v_call: TRBV19
d_call: .
cdr3_length: 15
j_call: TRBJ1-1
cdr3_nt: TGTGCCAGTAGTGTAGCGGCCCAACTGAACACTGAAGCTTTCTTT
cdr3_aa: CASSVAAQLNTEAFF

clone_size: once
v_call: TRBV24-1
d_call: TRBD1
cdr3_length: 17
j_call: TRBJ2-5
cdr3_nt: TGTGCCACCAGCGAGACCCCCGGGACAGGTTATAAAGAGACCCAGTACTTC
cdr3_aa: CATSETPGTGYKETQYF

clone_size: .
v_call: TRBV3-1/TRBV3-2
d_call: TRBD1
cdr3_length: 14
j_call: TRBJ1-5
cdr3_nt: TGTGCCAGCAGCCCCGGGACAGAAAATCAGCCCCAGCATTTT
cdr3_aa: CASSPGTENQPQHF